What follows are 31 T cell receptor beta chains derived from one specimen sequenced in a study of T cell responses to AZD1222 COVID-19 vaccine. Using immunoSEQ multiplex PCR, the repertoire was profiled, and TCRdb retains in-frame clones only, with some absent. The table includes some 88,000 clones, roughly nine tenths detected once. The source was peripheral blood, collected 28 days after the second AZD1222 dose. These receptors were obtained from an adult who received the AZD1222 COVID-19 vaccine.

CDR3 amino acids: CASSPRVHTGELFF. The DNA for the CDR3 is TGTGCCAGCAGCCCCAGGGTACACACCGGGGAGCTGTTTTTT. The chain couples TRBV11-3 to TRBJ2-2; maybe TRBD1 (5 bases). The CDR3 spans 14 residues. Deletions cut 5 bases from V and 3 bases from J, with 10 bases between. CDR1 is SGHNT and CDR2 is YENEEA in the germline V gene. Full variable domain (remainder filled in from reference TRBV11-3 and TRBJ2-2): EAGVVQSPRYKIIEKKQPVAFWCNPISGHNTLYWYLQNLGQGPELLIRYENEEAVDDSQLPKDRFSAERLKGVDSTLKIQPAELGDSAVYLCASSPRVHTGELFFGEGSRLTVL.

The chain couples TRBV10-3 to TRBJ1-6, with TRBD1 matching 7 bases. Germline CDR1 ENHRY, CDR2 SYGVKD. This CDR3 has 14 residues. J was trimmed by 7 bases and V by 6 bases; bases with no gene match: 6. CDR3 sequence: CAIRDQGGNSPLHF. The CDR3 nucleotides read TGTGCCATCAGGGACCAGGGGGGAAATTCACCCCTCCACTTT.

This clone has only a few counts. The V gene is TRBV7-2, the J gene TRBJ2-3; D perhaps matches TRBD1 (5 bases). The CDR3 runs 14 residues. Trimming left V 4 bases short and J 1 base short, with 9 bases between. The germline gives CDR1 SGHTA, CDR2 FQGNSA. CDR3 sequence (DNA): TGTGCCAGCAGCTCCTTGACAGGCACAGATACGCAGTATTTT. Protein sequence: CASSSLTGTDTQYF. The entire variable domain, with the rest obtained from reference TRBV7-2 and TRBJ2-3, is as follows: GAGVSQSPSNKVTEKGKDVELRCDPISGHTALYWYRQSLGQGLEFLIYFQGNSAPDKSGLPSDRFSAERTGGSVSTLTIQRTQQEDSAVYLCASSSLTGTDTQYFGPGTRLTVL.

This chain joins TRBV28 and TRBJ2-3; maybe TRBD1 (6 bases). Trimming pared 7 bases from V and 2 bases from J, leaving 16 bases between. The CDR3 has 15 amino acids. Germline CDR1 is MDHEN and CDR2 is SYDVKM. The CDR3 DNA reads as TGTGCCAGCAAAGAGGCTTACAGGGTCACAGATACGCAGTATTTT. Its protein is CASKEAYRVTDTQYF. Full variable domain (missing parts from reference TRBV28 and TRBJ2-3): DVKVTQSSRYLVKRTGEKVFLECVQDMDHENMFWYRQDPGLGLRLIYFSYDVKMKEKGDIPEGYSVSREKKERFSLILESASTNQTSMYLCASKEAYRVTDTQYFGPGTRLTVL.

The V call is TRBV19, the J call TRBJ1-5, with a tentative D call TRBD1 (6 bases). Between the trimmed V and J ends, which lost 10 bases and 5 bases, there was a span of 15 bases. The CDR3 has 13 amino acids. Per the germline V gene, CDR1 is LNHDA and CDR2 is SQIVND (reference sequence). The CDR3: CATKPGQYQPQHF. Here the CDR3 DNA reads TGTGCCACCAAACCGGGACAATATCAGCCCCAGCATTTT.

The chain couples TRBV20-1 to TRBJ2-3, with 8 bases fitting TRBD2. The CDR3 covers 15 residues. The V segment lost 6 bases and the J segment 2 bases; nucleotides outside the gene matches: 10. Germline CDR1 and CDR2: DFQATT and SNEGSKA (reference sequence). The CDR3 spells CSASTGRGVTDTQYF. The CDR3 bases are TGCAGTGCCAGTACTGGGCGGGGGGTCACAGATACGCAGTATTTT.

In DNA, the CDR3 is TGTGCCAGCAGTTCAGTCTCCTATGGCTACACCTTC. This encodes CASSSVSYGYTF. The chain has TRBV28 and TRBJ1-2; D uncertain. The germline CDR1 and CDR2 sequences are MDHEN and SYDVKM. The CDR3 sequence is 12 residues long. The V end was cut by 4 bases, the J end by 4 bases, with 7 bases between.

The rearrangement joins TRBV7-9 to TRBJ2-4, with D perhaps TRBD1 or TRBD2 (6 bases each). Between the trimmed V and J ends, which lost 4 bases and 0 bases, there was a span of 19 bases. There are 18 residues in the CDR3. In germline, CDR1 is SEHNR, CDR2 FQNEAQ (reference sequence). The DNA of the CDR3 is TGTGCCAGCAGCTCGCACTATGGGGGGCCACTAGCCAAAAACATTCAGTACTTC. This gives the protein CASSSHYGGPLAKNIQYF. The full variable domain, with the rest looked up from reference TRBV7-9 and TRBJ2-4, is DTGVSQNPRHKITKRGQNVTFRCDPISEHNRLYWYRQTLGQGPEFLTYFQNEAQLEKSRLLSDRFSAERPKGSFSTLEIQRTEQGDSAMYLCASSSHYGGPLAKNIQYFGAGTRLSVL.

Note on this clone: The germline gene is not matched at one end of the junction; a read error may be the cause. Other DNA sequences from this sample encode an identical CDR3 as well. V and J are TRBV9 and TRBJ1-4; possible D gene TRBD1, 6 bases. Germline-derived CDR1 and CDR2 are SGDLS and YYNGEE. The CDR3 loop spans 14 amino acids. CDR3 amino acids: CASSVTGLSEKLFF. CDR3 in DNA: TGTGCTAGCAGCGTTACAGGGTTGAGTGAAAAACTGTTTTTT.

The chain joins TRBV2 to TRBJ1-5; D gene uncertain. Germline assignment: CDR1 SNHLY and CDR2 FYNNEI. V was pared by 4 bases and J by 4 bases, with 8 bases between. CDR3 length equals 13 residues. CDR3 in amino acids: CASSVSVNQPQHF. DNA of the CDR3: TGTGCCAGCAGTGTATCAGTAAATCAGCCCCAGCATTTT.

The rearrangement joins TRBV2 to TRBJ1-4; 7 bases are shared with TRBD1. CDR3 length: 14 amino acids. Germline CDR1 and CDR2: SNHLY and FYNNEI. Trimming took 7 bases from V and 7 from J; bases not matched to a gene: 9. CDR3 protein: CASTLQGQFEKLFF. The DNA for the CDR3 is TGTGCCAGCACCTTACAGGGGCAGTTTGAAAAACTGTTTTTT.

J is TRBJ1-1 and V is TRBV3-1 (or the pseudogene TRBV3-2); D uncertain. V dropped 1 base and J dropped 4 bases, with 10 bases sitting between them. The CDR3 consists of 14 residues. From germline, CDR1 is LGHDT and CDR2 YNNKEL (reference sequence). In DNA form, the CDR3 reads TGTGCCAGCAGCCAAGGGAGCCCGGGCACTGAAGCTTTCTTT. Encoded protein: CASSQGSPGTEAFF.

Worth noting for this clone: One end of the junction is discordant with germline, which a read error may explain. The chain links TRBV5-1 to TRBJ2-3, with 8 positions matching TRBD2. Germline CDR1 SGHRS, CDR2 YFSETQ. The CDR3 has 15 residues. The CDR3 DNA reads TGCGCCTGCAGCGTCCGGGGGGGCCGGGCAGATACGCAGTATTTT. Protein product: CACSVRGGRADTQYF.

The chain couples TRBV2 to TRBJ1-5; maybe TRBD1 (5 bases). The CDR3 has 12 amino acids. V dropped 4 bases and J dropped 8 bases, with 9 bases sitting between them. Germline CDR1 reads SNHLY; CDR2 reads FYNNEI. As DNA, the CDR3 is TGTGCCAGCAGTGGGGGGTTTGAGCCCCAGCATTTT. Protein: CASSGGFEPQHF. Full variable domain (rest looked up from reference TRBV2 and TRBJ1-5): EPEVTQTPSHQVTQMGQEVILRCVPISNHLYFYWYRQILGQKVEFLVSFYNNEISEKSEIFDDQFSVERPDGSNFTLKIRSTKLEDSAMYFCASSGGFEPQHFGDGTRLSIL.

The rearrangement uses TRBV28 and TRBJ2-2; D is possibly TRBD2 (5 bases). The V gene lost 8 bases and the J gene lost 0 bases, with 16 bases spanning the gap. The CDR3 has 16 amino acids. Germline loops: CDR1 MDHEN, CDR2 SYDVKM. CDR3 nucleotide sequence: TGTGCCAGCGTAGAGAGAGGGAATTCGAACACCGGGGAGCTGTTTTTT. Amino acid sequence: CASVERGNSNTGELFF.

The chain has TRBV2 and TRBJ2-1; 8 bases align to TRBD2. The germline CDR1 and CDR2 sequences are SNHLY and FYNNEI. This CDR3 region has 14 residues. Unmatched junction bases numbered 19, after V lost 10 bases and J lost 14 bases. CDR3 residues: CAIPISSGGPGEFF. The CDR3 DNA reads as TGTGCCATCCCGATCTCGAGCGGGGGTCCAGGAGAGTTCTTC. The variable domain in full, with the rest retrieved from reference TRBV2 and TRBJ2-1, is EPEVTQTPSHQVTQMGQEVILRCVPISNHLYFYWYRQILGQKVEFLVSFYNNEISEKSEIFDDQFSVERPDGSNFTLKIRSTKLEDSAMYFCAIPISSGGPGEFFGPGTRLTVL.

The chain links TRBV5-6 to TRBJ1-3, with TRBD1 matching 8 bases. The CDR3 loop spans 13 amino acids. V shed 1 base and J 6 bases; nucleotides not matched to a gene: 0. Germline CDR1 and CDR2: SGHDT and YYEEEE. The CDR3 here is CASSLQGANTIYF. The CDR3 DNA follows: TGTGCCAGCAGCTTGCAGGGGGCAAACACCATATATTTT.

CDR3 DNA sequence: TGCGCCAGCAGCCCGGCGACCGGGACGGGGGGTAATCAGCCCCAGCATTTT. Its protein is CASSPATGTGGNQPQHF. The V call is TRBV5-1, the J call TRBJ1-5; weak D call: TRBD1 (5 bases). Between the trimmed V and J ends, which lost 4 bases and 4 bases, there was a span of 21 bases. This CDR3 region has 17 residues. The V gene's germline CDR1 is SGHRS and CDR2 YFSETQ.

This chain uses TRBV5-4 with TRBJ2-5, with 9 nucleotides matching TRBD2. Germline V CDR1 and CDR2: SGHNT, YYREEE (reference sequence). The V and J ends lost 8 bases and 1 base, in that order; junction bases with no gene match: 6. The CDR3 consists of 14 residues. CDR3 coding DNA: TGTGCCAGAGAGTTAGCGGGGGCCCAAGAGACCCAGTACTTC. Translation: CARELAGAQETQYF.

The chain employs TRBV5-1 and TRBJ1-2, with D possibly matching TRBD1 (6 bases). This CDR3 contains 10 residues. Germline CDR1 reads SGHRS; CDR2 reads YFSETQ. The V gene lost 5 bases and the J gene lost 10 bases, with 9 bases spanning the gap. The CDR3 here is CASRGGDYTF. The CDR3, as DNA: TGCGCCAGCAGAGGGGGAGACTACACCTTC.

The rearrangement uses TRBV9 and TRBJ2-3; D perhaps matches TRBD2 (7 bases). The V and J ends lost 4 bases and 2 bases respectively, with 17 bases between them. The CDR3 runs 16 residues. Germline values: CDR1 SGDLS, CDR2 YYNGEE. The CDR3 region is CASSPQGGGYTDTQYF. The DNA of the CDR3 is TGTGCCAGCAGCCCCCAAGGGGGGGGTTACACAGATACGCAGTATTTT.

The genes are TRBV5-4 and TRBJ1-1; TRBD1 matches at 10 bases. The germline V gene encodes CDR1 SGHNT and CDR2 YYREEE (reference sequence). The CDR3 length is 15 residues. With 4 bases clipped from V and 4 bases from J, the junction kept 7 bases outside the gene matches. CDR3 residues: CASSDRQGAGTEAFF. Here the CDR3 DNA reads TGTGCCAGCAGCGACCGACAGGGGGCGGGCACTGAAGCTTTCTTT.

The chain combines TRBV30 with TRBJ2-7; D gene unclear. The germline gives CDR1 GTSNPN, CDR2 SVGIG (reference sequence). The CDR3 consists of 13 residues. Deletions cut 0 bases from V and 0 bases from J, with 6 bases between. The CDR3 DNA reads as TGTGCCTGGAGTGTCGGTTACTCCTACGAGCAGTACTTC. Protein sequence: CAWSVGYSYEQYF.

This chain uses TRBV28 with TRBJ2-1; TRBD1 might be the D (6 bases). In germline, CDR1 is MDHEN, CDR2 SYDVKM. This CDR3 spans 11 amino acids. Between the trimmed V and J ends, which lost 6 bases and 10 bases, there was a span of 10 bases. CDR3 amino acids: CASSRGTEQFF. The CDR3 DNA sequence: TGTGCCAGCAGCAGAGGGACAGAGCAGTTCTTC.

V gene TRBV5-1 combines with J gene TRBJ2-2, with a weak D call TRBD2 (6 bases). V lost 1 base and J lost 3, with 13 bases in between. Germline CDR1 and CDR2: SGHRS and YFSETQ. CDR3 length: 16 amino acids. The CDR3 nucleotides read TGCGCCAGCAGCTTGAGGGTAGCGGTCGACACCGGGGAGCTGTTTTTT. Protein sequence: CASSLRVAVDTGELFF.

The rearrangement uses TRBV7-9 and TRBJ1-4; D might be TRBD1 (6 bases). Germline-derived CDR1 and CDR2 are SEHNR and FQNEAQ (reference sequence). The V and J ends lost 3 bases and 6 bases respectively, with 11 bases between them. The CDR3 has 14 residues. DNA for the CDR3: TGTGCCAGCAGCTTTCAGGGGCTAGATGAAAAACTGTTTTTT. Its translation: CASSFQGLDEKLFF. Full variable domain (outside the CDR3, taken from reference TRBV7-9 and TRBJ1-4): DTGVSQNPRHKITKRGQNVTFRCDPISEHNRLYWYRQTLGQGPEFLTYFQNEAQLEKSRLLSDRFSAERPKGSFSTLEIQRTEQGDSAMYLCASSFQGLDEKLFFGSGTQLSVL.

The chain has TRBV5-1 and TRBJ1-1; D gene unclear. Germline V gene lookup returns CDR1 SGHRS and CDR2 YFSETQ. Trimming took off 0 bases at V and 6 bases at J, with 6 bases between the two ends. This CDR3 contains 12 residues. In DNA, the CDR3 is TGCGCCAGCAGCTTGGAAAGTTCTGAAGCTTTCTTT. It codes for CASSLESSEAFF.

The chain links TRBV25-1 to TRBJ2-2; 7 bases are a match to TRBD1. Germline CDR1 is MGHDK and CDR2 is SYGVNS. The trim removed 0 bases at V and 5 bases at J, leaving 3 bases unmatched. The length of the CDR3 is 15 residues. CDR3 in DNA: TGTGCCAGCAGTGAATATGACAGGGAGACCGGGGAGCTGTTTTTT. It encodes CASSEYDRETGELFF.

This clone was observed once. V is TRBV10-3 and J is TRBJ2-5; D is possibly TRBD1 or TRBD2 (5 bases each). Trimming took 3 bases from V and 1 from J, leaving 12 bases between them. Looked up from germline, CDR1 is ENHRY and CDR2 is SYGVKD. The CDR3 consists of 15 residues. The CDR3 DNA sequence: TGTGCCATCAGTGATGCCGGGGACGGCCAAGAGACCCAGTACTTC. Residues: CAISDAGDGQETQYF.

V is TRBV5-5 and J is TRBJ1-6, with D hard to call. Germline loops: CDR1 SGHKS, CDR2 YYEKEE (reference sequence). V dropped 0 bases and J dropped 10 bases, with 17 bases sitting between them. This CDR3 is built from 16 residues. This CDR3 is CASSLAPWAGRSPLHF. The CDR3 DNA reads TGTGCCAGCAGCTTGGCCCCCTGGGCAGGCAGGTCACCCCTCCACTTT. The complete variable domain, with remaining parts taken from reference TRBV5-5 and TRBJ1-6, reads DAGVTQSPTHLIKTRGQQVTLRCSPISGHKSVSWYQQVLGQGPQFIFQYYEKEERGRGNFPDRFSARQFPNYSSELNVNALLLGDSALYLCASSLAPWAGRSPLHFGNGTRLTVT.

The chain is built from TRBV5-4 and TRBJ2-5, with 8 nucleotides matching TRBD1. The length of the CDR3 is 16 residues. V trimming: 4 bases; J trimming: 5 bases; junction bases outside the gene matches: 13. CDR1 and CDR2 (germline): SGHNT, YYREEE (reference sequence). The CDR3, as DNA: TGTGCCAGCAGCCGGAAGACAGGGGACGTCCGCGAGACCCAGTACTTC. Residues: CASSRKTGDVRETQYF.